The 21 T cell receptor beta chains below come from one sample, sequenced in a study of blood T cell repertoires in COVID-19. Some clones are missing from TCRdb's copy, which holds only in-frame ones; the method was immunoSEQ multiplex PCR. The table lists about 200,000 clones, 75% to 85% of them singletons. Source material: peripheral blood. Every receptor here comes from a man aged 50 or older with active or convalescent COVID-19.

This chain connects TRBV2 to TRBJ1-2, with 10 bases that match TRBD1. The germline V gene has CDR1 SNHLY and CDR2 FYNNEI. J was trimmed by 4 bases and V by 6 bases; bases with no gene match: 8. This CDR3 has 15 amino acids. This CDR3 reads CASRAGTGDRYGYTF. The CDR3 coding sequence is TGTGCCAGCAGAGCCGGGACAGGGGACCGCTATGGCTACACCTTC.

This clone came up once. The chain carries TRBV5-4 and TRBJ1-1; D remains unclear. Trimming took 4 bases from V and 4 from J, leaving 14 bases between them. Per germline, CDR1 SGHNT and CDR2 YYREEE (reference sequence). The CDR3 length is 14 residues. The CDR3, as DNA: TGTGCCAGCAGCCACCCGACCCGGGGCACTGAAGCTTTCTTT. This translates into CASSHPTRGTEAFF.

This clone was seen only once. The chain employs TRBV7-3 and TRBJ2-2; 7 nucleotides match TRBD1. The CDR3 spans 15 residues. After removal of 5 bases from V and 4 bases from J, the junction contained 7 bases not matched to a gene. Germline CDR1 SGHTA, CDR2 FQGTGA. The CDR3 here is CASSRTGDPTGELFF. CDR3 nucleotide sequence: TGTGCCAGCAGCCGTACAGGGGACCCCACCGGGGAGCTGTTTTTT.

In DNA, the CDR3 is TGTGCCAGCAGCTTCAGGGTTAGCCCTGAAGCTTTCTTT. This codes for CASSFRVSPEAFF. The gene calls are TRBV7-2 and TRBJ1-1; a possible D gene is TRBD1 (5 bases). The V end was cut by 3 bases, the J end by 6 bases, with 11 bases between. The CDR3 extends over 13 amino acids. Germline V gene data show CDR1 as SGHTA and CDR2 as FQGNSA.

CDR3 nucleotide sequence: TGCAGCGTGGGGGACAGTAATAATTCACCCCTCCACTTT. Its protein is CSVGDSNNSPLHF. The chain joins TRBV29-1 to TRBJ1-6; 7 nucleotides agree with TRBD1. The trim removed 6 bases at V and 5 bases at J, leaving 4 bases unmatched. The CDR3 spans 13 residues. The V gene's germline CDR1 is SQVTM and CDR2 ANQGSEA.

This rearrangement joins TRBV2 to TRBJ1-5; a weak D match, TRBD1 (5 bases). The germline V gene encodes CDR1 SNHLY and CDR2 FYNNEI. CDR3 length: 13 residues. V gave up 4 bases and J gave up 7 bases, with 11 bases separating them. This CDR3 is CASSGGREQPQHF. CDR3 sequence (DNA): TGTGCCAGCAGTGGGGGCAGGGAACAGCCCCAGCATTTT. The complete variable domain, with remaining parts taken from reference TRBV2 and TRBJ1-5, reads EPEVTQTPSHQVTQMGQEVILRCVPISNHLYFYWYRQILGQKVEFLVSFYNNEISEKSEIFDDQFSVERPDGSNFTLKIRSTKLEDSAMYFCASSGGREQPQHFGDGTRLSIL.

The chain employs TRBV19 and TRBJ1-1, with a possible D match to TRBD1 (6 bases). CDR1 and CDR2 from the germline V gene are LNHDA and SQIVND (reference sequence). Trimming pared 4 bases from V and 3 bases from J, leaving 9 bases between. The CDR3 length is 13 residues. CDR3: CASSKSGDTEAFF. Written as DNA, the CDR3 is TGTGCCAGTAGTAAATCAGGGGACACTGAAGCTTTCTTT.

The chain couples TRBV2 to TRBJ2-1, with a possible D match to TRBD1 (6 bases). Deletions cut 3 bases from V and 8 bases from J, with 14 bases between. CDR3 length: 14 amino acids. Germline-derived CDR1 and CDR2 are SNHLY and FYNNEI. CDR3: CASSDSGVTHEQFF. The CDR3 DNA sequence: TGTGCCAGCAGTGACTCAGGGGTGACCCATGAGCAGTTCTTC.

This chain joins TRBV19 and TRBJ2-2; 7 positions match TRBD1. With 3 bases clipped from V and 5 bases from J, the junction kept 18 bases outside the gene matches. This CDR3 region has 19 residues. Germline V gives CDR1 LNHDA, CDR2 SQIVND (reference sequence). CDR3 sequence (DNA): TGTGCCAGTAGTATGAGGGGGCGCTTTGTGTTTCGGTCTACCGGGGAGCTGTTTTTT. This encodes CASSMRGRFVFRSTGELFF.

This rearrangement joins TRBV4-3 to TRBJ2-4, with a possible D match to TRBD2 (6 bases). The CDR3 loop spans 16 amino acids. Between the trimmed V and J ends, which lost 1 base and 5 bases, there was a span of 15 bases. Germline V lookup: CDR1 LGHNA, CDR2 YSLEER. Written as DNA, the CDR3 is TGCGCCAGCAGCCAAGGTTCCCTAGCGTCGGAAAACATTCAGTACTTC. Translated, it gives CASSQGSLASENIQYF.

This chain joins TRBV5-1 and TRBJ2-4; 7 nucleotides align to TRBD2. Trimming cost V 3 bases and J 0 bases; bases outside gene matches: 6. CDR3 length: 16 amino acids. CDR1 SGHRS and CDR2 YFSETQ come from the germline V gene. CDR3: CASSWPLAPAKNIQYF. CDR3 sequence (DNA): TGCGCCAGCAGCTGGCCACTAGCGCCAGCCAAAAACATTCAGTACTTC. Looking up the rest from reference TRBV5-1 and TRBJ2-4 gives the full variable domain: KAGVTQTPRYLIKTRGQQVTLSCSPISGHRSVSWYQQTPGQGLQFLFEYFSETQRNKGNFPGRFSGRQFSNSRSEMNVSTLELGDSALYLCASSWPLAPAKNIQYFGAGTRLSVL.

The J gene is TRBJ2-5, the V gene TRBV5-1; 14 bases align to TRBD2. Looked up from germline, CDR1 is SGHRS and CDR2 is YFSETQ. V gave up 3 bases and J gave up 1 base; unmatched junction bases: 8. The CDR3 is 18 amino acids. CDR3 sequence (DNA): TGCGCCAGCAGCTATTTCGGACTAGCGGGGGGATTCCAAGAGACCCAGTACTTC. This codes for CASSYFGLAGGFQETQYF.

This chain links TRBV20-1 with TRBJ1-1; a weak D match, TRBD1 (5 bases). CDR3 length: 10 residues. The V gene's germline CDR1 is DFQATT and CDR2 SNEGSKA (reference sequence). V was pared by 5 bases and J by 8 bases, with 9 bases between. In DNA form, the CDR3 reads TGCAGTGCTGGACACAGGGAAGCTTTCTTT. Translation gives CSAGHREAFF.

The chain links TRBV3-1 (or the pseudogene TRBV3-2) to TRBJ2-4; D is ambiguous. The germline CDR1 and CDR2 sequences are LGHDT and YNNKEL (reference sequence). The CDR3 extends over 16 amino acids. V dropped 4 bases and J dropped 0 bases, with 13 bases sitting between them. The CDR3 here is CASSRGFHQAKNIQYF. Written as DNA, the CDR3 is TGTGCCAGCAGCCGCGGATTCCACCAAGCCAAAAACATTCAGTACTTC.

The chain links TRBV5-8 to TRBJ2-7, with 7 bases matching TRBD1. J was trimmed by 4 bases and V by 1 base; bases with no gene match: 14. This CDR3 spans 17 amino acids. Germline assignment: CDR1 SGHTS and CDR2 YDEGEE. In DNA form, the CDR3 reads TGTGCCAGCAGCTTGTTCACGAGGACAGGTTTAGTATACGAGCAGTACTTC. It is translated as CASSLFTRTGLVYEQYF.

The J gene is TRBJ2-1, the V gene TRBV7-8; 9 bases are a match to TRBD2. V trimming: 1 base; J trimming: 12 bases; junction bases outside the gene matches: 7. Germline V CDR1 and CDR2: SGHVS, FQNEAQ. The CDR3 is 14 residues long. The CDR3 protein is CASSLESLAGLQFF. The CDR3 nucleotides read TGTGCCAGCAGCTTAGAATCCCTAGCGGGGTTGCAGTTCTTC.

CDR3 nucleotides: TGTGCCAGCAGTTACTATACTAGCGGGAGGTACGAGCAGTACTTC. Translated: CASSYYTSGRYEQYF. The chain carries TRBV6-2 or TRBV6-3 and TRBJ2-7, with 12 bases identical to TRBD2. The V and J ends lost 1 base and 4 bases, in that order; junction bases with no gene match: 2. The CDR3 extends over 15 amino acids. Germline V gene lookup returns CDR1 MNHEY and CDR2 SVGEGT.

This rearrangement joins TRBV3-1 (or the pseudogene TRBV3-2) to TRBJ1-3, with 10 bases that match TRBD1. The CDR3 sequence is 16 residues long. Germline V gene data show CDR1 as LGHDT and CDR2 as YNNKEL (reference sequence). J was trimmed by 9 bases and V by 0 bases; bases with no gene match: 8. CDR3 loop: CASSQDVRDRGPTIYF. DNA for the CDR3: TGTGCCAGCAGCCAAGATGTTAGGGACAGGGGTCCCACCATATATTTT.

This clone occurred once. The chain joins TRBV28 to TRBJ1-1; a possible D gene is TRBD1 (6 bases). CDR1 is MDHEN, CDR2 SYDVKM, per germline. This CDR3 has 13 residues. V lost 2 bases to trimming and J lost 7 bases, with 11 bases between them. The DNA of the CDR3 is TGTGCCAGCAGTTTAGGCAGGGGATATGAAGCTTTCTTT. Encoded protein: CASSLGRGYEAFF.

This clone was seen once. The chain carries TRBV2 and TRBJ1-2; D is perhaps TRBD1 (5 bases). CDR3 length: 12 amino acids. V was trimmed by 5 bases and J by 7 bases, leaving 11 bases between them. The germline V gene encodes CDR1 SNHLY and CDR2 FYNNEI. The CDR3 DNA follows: TGTGCCAGCAGTACTGACAGTCTTGGCTACACCTTC. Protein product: CASSTDSLGYTF.

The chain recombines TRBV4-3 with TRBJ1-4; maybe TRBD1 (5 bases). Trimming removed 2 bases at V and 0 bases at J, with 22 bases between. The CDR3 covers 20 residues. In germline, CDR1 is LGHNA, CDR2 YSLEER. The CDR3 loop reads CASSQHYFRGASTTNEKLFF. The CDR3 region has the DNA TGCGCCAGCAGCCAACATTACTTTCGCGGGGCAAGCACAACTAATGAAAAACTGTTTTTT.